This T cell receptor beta chain originates from a study of spatial heterogeneity in lung cancer. Study-wide background: Donors were some 72 untreated early-stage non-small cell lung cancer patients.

The germline V and J ends were trimmed by 5 bases and 4 bases, with 6 bases remaining between them. CDR3 length equals 11 residues. Germline assignment: CDR1 SQVTM and CDR2 ANQGSEA. Noted time point: blood at routine non-recurrence follow-up after resection. Whole RNA, isolated from tumor, nontumor lung or frozen PBMC, was sequenced without prior sorting. The study's findings and limits: Expanded tumor TCRs that were ubiquitous appeared in blood more at resection than follow-up.

This clonotype was counted a few times. Its antigen is not identified. TCRdb analysed the 5' RACE reads with MiXCR anew, one entry per CDR3 protein. Here the sample spans 95,000 to 120,000 distinct CDR3 sequences, 10% to 13% being singletons. The clonotype was recovered from a female donor with early-stage non-small cell lung cancer. The chain employs TRBV29-1 and TRBJ2-1; no clear D. The source was PBMCs, collected at follow-up. The CDR3 region has the DNA TGCAGCGTTCGGCAATACAATGAGCAGTTCTTC. It yields the protein CSVRQYNEQFF.